This T cell receptor beta chain was captured in a study of blood T cell repertoires in COVID-19. The CDR3 sequence is 13 residues long. CDR1 and CDR2 from the germline V gene are LNHDA and SQIVND (reference sequence). V shed 10 bases, J shed 2 bases, and the junction held 4 bases outside the gene matches. One Seattle source followed patients from active infection through their disease course. Method: immunoSEQ multiplex PCR; TCRdb's copy keeps in-frame clones and lacks some. Of 130,000 or so clones listed, around 75% are singletons. This sequence was found in a woman between 65 and 79 years old with COVID-19, enrolled during active disease. Sequenced material: peripheral blood. This chain joins TRBV19 and TRBJ1-3, with 8 positions matching TRBD1. The CDR3, as DNA: TGTGCCACCGGACAGGGCGCTGGAAACACCATATATTTT. It codes for CATGQGAGNTIYF.